This TCR beta chain was retrieved from a study of OX40 agonist ivuxolimab in advanced cancers. The CDR3 totals 14 residues. This clone came up once. Only in-frame clones appear in the TCRdb table, and some are missing; sequencing was by immunoSEQ multiplex PCR. In the table there are more than 80,000 clones, roughly 90% of which are singletons. This chain links TRBV21-1 with TRBJ1-3; no DNA check was done on the table's D call, TRBD1. TRBV21-1 is given as a pseudogene. The material was CD4+ or CD8+ T cells sorted from blood, obtained in a trial of the OX40 agonist ivuxolimab. The clonotype originates from an adult with an advanced solid tumor such as melanoma, head and neck, liver or kidney cancer. The DNA of the CDR3 is TGTGCCAGCAGGGACAGGAGCCCTGGAAACACCATATATTTT. This encodes CASRDRSPGNTIYF.